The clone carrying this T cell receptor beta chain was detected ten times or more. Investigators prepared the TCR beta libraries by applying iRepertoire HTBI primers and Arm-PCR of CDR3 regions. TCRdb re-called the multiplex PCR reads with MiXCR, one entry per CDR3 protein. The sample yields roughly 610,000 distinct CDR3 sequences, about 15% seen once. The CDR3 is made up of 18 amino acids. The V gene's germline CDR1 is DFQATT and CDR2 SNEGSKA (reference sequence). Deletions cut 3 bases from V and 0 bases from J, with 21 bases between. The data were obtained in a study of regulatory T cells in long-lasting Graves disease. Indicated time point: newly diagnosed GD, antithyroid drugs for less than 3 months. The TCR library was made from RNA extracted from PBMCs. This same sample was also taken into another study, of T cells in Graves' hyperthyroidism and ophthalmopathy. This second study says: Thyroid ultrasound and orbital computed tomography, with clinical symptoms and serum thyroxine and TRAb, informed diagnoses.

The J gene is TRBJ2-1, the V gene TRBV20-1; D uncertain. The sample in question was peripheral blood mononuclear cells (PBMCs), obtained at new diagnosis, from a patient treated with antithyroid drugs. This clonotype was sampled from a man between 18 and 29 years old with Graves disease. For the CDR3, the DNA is TGCAGTGCTAGGGGAAGATTTATGGCGGAGAGCTCCTACAATGAGCAGTTCTTC. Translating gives CSARGRFMAESSYNEQFF.